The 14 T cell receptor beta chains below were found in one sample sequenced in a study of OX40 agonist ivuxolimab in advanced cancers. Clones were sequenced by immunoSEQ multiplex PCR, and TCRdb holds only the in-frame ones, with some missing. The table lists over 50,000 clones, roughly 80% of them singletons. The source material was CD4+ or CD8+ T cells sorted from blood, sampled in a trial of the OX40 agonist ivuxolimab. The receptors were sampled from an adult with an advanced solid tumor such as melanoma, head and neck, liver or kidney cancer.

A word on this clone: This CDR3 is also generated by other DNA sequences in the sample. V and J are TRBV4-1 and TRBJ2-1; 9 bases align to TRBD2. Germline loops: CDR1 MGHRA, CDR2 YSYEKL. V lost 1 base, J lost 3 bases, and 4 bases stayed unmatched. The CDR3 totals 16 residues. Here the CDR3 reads CASSQVRLAVYNEQFF. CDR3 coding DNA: TGCGCCAGCAGCCAAGTCCGACTAGCGGTCTACAATGAGCAGTTCTTC.

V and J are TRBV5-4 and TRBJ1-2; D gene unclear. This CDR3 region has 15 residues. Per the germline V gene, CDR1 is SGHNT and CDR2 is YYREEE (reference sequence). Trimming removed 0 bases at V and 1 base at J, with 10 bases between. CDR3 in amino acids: CASSLGQIDNYGYTF. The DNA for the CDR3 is TGTGCCAGCAGCTTGGGGCAGATAGATAACTATGGCTACACCTTC.

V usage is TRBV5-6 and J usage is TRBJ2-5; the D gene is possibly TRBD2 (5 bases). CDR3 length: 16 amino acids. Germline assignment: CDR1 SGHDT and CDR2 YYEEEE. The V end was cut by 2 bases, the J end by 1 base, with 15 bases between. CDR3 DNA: TGTGCCAGCAGCTTCGGGAAGGGATCAACCCAAGAGACCCAGTACTTC. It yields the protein CASSFGKGSTQETQYF.

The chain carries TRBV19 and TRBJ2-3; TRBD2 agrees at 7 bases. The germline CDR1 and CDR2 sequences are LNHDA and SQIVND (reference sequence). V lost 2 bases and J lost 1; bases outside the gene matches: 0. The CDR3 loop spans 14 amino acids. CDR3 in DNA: TGTGCCAGTAGTATACGGGGGGGCACAGATACGCAGTATTTT. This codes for CASSIRGGTDTQYF.

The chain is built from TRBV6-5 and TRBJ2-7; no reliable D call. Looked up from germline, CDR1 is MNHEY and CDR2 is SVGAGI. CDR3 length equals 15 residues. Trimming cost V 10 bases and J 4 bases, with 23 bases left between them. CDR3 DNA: TGTGCCACAAGCGTACGGTGGGGTTTGGCTTACGAGCAGTACTTC. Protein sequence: CATSVRWGLAYEQYF.

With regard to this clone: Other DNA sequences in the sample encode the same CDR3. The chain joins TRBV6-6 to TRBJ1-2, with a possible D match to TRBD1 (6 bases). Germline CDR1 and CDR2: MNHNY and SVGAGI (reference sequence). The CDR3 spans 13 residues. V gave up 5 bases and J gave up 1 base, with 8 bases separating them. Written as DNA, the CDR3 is TGTGCCAGCAGTCTGGACAGTAACTATGGCTACACCTTC. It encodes CASSLDSNYGYTF.

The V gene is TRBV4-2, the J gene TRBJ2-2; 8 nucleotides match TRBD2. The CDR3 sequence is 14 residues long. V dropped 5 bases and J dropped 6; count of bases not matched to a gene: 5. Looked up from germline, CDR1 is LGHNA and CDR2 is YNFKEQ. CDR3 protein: CASSWSGSAGELFF. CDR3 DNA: TGTGCCAGCAGCTGGAGCGGGAGCGCCGGGGAGCTGTTTTTT.

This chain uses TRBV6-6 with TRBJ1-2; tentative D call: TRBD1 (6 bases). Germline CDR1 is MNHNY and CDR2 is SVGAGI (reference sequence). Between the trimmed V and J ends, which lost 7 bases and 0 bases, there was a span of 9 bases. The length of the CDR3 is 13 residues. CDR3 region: CASMRTANYGYTF. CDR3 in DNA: TGTGCCAGCATGAGGACAGCTAACTATGGCTACACCTTC.

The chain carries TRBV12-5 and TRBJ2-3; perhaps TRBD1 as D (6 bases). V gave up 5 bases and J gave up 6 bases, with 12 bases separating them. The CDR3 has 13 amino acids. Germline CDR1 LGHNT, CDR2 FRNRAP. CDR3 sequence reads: CASGIGGADTQYF. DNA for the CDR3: TGTGCTAGTGGTATTGGGGGCGCTGATACGCAGTATTTT.

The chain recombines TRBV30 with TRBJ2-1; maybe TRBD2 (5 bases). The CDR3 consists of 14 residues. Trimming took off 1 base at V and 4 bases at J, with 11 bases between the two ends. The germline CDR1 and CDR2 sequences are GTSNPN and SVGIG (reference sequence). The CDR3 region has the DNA TGTGCCTGGAGTGGGCTGCGGGTGTACAATGAGCAGTTCTTC. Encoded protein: CAWSGLRVYNEQFF.

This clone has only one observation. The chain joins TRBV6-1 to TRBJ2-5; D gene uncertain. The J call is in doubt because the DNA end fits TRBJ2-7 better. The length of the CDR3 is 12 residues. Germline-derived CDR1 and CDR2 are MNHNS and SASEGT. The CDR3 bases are TGTGCCAGCAGGCCCCTGGGCGACGAGCAGTACTTC. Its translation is CASRPLGDEQYF.

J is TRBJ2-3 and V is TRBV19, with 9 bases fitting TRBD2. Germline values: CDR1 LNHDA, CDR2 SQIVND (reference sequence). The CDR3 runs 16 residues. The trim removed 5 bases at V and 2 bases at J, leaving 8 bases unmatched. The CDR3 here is CASSLIAGVITDTQYF. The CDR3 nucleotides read TGTGCCAGTAGTTTAATAGCGGGAGTCATCACAGATACGCAGTATTTT.

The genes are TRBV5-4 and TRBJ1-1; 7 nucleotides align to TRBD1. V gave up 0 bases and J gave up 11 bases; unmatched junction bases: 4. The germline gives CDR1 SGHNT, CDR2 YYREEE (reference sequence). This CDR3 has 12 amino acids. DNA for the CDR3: TGTGCCAGCAGCTTGGTGACAGGGACTGCTTTCTTT. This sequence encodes CASSLVTGTAFF.

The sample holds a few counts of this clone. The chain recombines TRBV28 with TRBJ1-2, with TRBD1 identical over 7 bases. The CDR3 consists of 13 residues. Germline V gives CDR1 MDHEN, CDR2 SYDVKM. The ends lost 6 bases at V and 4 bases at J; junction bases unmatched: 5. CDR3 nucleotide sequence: TGTGCCAGCAGATCCGGGACAGCCTATGGCTACACCTTC. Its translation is CASRSGTAYGYTF.